This entry describes one TCR beta chain. Trimming left V 3 bases short and J 5 bases short, with 16 bases between. There are 15 residues in the CDR3. Germline V gives CDR1 MGHRA, CDR2 YSYEKL. This record belongs to a study of blood T cell repertoires in COVID-19. TCRdb's copy holds only in-frame clones and misses some; the assay was immunoSEQ multiplex PCR. Of 200,000 to 250,000 clones listed, 82% are singletons. Specimen: PBMCs or T cells enriched from blood (not recorded which). This TCR came from a woman in her sixties or seventies who had recovered from COVID-19. The rearrangement links TRBV4-1 to TRBJ2-5, with a tentative D call TRBD1 (7 bases). The chain's CDR3 is CASSQSGGGRETQYF. CDR3 in DNA: TGCGCCAGCAGCCAGTCAGGAGGGGGCCGGGAGACCCAGTACTTC.